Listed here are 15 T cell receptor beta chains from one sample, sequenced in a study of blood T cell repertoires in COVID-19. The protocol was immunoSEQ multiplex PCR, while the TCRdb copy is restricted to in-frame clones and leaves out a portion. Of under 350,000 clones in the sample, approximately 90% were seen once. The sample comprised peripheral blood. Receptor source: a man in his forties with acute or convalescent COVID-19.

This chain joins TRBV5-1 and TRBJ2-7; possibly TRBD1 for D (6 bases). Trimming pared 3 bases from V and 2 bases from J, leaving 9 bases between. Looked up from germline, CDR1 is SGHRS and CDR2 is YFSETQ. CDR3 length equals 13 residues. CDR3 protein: CASSSQGTYEQYF. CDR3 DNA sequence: TGCGCCAGCAGCTCACAGGGAACCTACGAGCAGTACTTC.

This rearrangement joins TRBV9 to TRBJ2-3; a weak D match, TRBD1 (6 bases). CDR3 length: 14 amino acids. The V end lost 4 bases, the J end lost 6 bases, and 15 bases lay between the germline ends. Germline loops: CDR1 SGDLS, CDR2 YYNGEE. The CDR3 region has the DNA TGTGCCAGCAGCACCCGACAGGAATGGGATACGCAGTATTTT. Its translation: CASSTRQEWDTQYF.

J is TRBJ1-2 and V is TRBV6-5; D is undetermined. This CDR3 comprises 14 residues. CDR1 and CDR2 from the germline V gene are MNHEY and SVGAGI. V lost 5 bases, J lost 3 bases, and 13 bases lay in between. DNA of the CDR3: TGTGCCAGCAGTACCGACCAGGCTGACTATGGCTACACCTTC. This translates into CASSTDQADYGYTF.

The CDR3 DNA follows: TGTGCCAGCAGCTTATACAGGGGGCGGGAGCAGTACTTC. It codes for CASSLYRGREQYF. The chain couples TRBV11-2 to TRBJ2-7, with 9 positions matching TRBD1. V lost 2 bases to trimming and J lost 7 bases; unmatched junction nucleotides: 3. Germline lookup yields CDR1 SGHAT and CDR2 FQNNGV. This CDR3 region has 13 residues. Full variable domain (missing parts from reference TRBV11-2 and TRBJ2-7): EAGVAQSPRYKIIEKRQSVAFWCNPISGHATLYWYQQILGQGPKLLIQFQNNGVVDDSQLPKDRFSAERLKGVDSTLKIQPAKLEDSAVYLCASSLYRGREQYFGPGTRLTVT.

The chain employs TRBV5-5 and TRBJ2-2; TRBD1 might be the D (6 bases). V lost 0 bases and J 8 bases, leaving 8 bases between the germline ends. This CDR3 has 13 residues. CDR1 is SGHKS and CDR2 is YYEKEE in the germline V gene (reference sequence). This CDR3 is CASSLGGQGELFF. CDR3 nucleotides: TGTGCCAGCAGCTTGGGCGGACAGGGGGAGCTGTTTTTT. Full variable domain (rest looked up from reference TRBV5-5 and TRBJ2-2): DAGVTQSPTHLIKTRGQQVTLRCSPISGHKSVSWYQQVLGQGPQFIFQYYEKEERGRGNFPDRFSARQFPNYSSELNVNALLLGDSALYLCASSLGGQGELFFGEGSRLTVL.

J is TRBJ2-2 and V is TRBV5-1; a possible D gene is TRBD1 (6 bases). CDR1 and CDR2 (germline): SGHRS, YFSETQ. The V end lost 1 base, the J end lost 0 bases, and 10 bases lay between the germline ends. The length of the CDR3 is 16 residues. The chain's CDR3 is CASSLYGTTNTGELFF. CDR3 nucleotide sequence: TGCGCCAGCAGCTTGTACGGGACAACGAACACCGGGGAGCTGTTTTTT.

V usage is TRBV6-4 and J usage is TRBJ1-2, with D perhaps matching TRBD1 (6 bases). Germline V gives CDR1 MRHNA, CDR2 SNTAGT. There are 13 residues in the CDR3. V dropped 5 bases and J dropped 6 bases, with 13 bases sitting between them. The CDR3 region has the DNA TGTGCCAGCAGTTTCAGCAGGGGTAATGGCTACACCTTC. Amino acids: CASSFSRGNGYTF.

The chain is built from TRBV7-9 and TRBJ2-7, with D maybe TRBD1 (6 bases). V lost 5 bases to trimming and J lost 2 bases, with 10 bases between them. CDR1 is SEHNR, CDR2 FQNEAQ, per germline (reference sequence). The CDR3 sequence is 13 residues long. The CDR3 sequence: CASSEQGPYEQYF. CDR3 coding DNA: TGTGCCAGCAGCGAACAGGGACCCTACGAGCAGTACTTC.

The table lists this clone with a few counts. CDR3 loop: CASSLAGVGSYEQYF. The DNA for the CDR3 is TGTGCCAGCAGCTTGGCCGGGGTAGGGTCATACGAGCAGTACTTC. The chain couples TRBV5-6 to TRBJ2-7, with D tentatively TRBD2 (5 bases). The CDR3 runs to 15 residues. The V end lost 0 bases, the J end lost 4 bases, and 14 bases lay between the germline ends. In germline, CDR1 is SGHDT, CDR2 YYEEEE.

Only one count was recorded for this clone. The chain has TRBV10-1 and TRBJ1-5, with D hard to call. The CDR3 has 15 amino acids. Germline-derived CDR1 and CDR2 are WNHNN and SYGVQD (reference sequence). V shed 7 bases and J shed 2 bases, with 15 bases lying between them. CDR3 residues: CASTHRPRGNQPQHF. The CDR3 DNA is TGCGCCAGCACTCACAGACCACGAGGCAATCAGCCCCAGCATTTT.

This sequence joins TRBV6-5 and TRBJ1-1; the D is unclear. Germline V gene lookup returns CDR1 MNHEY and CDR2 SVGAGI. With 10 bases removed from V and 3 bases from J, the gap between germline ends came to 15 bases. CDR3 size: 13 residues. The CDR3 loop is CAISPRLDTEAFF. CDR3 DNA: TGTGCCATTTCCCCGCGGCTGGACACTGAAGCTTTCTTT.

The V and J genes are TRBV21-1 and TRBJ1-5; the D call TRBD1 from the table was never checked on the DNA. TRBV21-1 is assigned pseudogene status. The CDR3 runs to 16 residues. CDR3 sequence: CASSAPGQEDNQPQHF. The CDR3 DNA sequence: TGTGCCAGCAGCGCCCCGGGACAGGAAGACAATCAGCCCCAGCATTTT.

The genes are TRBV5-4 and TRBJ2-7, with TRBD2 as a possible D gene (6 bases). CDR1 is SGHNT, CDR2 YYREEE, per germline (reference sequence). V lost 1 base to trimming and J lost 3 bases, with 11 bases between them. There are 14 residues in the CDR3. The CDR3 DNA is TGTGCCAGCAGCTTGATGGGACTCAACTACGAGCAGTACTTC. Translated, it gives CASSLMGLNYEQYF. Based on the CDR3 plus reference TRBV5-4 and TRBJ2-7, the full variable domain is ETGVTQSPTHLIKTRGQQVTLRCSSQSGHNTVSWYQQALGQGPQFIFQYYREEENGRGNFPPRFSGLQFPNYSSELNVNALELDDSALYLCASSLMGLNYEQYFGPGTRLTVT.

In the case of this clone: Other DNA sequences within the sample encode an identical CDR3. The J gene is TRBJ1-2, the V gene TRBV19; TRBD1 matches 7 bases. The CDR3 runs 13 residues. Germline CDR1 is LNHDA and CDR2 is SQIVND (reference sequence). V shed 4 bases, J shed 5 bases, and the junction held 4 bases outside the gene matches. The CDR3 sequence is CASSKGQPYGYTF. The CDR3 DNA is TGTGCCAGTAGTAAGGGACAGCCTTATGGCTACACCTTC. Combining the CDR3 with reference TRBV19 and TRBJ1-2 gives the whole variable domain DGGITQSPKYLFRKEGQNVTLSCEQNLNHDAMYWYRQDPGQGLRLIYYSQIVNDFQKGDIAEGYSVSREKKESFPLTVTSAQKNPTAFYLCASSKGQPYGYTFGSGTRLTVV.

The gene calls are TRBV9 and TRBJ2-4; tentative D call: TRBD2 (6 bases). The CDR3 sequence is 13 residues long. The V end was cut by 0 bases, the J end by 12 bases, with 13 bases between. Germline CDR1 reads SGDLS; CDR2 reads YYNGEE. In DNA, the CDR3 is TGTGCCAGCAGCGTAGAGATGGCGGGGTATCAGTACTTC. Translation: CASSVEMAGYQYF.